The entry that follows covers one TCR beta chain sequence. This sample stems from a study of shared clonotypes between healthy human individuals. Unmatched junction bases numbered 9, after V lost 6 bases and J lost 7 bases. The CDR3 runs to 15 residues. Per the germline V gene, CDR1 is ENHRY and CDR2 is SYGVKD. The assay was carried out at the deep level. Genomic DNA per cell subset filled all wells of several immunoSEQ plates. Sequenced by immunoSEQ multiplex PCR; TCRdb stores in-frame clones only, minus some. The sample includes some 1,900,000 clones, over 85% of them seen just once. Naive CD8 cells, CD45RO-negative and positively selected for CCR7, excluded terminally differentiated effector memory CD45RA+ cells.

The source is a young man in good health. Specimen: naive CD8+ T cells sorted from blood. This rearrangement joins TRBV10-3 to TRBJ2-1; 10 positions agree with TRBD1. The CDR3 DNA reads TGTGCCATCAGGAGGGGACAGGGGCCAGGGAATGAGCAGTTCTTC. Amino acids: CAIRRGQGPGNEQFF.